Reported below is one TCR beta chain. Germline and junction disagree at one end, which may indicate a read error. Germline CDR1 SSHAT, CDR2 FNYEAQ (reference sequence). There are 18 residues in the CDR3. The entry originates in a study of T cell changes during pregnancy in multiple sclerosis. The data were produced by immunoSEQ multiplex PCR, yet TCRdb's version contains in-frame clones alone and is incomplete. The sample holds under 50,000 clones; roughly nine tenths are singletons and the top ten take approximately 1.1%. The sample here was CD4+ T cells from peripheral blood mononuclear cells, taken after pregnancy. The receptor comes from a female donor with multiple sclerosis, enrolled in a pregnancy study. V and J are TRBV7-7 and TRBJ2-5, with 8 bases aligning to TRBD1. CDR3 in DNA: TGTGCTAGCAGCTTTCCGACCTTGGACAGGGAGCGTGAAGAGACCCAGTACTTC. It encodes CASSFPTLDREREETQYF.